These 17 T cell receptor beta chains came from one sample sequenced in a study of beta chain features in type 1 diabetes. Their antigens are not known. The sequenced template was cDNA made from the entire isolated RNA. The repertoire was sequenced with immunoSEQ multiplex PCR; TCRdb's copy has only in-frame clones and lacks some. The sample contains roughly 290,000 clones, 14% to 15% of which appear only once. Findings of the study overall: Moderately but significantly shorter TCRB CDR3s were found in Type 1 diabetes patients in all four CD4+ subsets.

The sequenced material came from naive CD4+ T cells from blood. These receptors were collected from a man aged 18 to 30 with type 1 diabetes.

The chain couples TRBV4-1 to TRBJ2-7, with 9 bases lining up with TRBD1. Looked up from germline, CDR1 is MGHRA and CDR2 is YSYEKL. J gave up 7 bases and V 4 bases, and 11 bases lay outside the gene matches. The CDR3 length is 15 residues. CDR3 region: CASSRDKTGGREQYF. CDR3 bases: TGCGCCAGCAGCCGAGATAAGACAGGGGGGAGGGAGCAGTACTTC.

The chain uses TRBV6-1 and TRBJ2-7; possible D gene TRBD1, 5 bases. This CDR3 has 14 residues. Germline CDR1 and CDR2: MNHNS and SASEGT. Deletions cut 2 bases from V and 6 bases from J, with 14 bases between. In nucleotides, the CDR3 is TGTGCCAGCAGTGAAAACCAGGGTCTCGGCGAGCAGTACTTC. Encoded protein: CASSENQGLGEQYF.

This clone has only a few counts. V gene TRBV29-1 combines with J gene TRBJ2-3, with TRBD2 identical over 8 bases. V was clipped by 4 bases and J by 2 bases; unmatched bases: 11. There are 16 residues in the CDR3. Germline-derived CDR1 and CDR2 are SQVTM and ANQGSEA. CDR3 coding DNA: TGCAGCGTTGTTGGGTTCGGGGGGGGATCCACAGATACGCAGTATTTT. As protein: CSVVGFGGGSTDTQYF.

The J gene is TRBJ2-5, the V gene TRBV28, with D perhaps TRBD2 (5 bases). CDR3 length: 14 residues. Trimming took off 3 bases at V and 5 bases at J, with 13 bases between the two ends. CDR1 is MDHEN, CDR2 SYDVKM, per germline. CDR3 protein: CASSLVATSETQYF. The CDR3 nucleotides are TGTGCCAGCAGTTTGGTAGCGACTTCGGAGACCCAGTACTTC.

This clone occurred a few times. The chain combines TRBV21-1 with TRBJ2-7; the table's D gene call, TRBD1, was not cross checked with the DNA. TRBV21-1 is tagged as a pseudogene. The CDR3 has 15 amino acids. In DNA, the CDR3 is TGTGCCAGCAGCAAATTTTCAGGGATGATCCACGAGCAGTACTTC. Encoded protein: CASSKFSGMIHEQYF.

This chain joins TRBV5-1 and TRBJ2-5, with D possibly being TRBD1 (6 bases). Germline lookup yields CDR1 SGHRS and CDR2 YFSETQ. CDR3 length: 16 residues. The V end was cut by 1 base, the J end by 7 bases, with 20 bases between. CDR3 in amino acids: CASSLFSPRGFGTQYF. In nucleotides, the CDR3 is TGCGCCAGCAGCTTGTTTAGTCCGAGGGGGTTCGGGACCCAGTACTTC.

The CDR3 DNA is TGTGCCAGCCGGCGGACAGCAGGGTACGAGCAGTACTTC. This gives the protein CASRRTAGYEQYF. V is TRBV6-5 and J is TRBJ2-7, with TRBD1 as a possible D gene (6 bases). Trimming removed 8 bases at V and 4 bases at J, with 15 bases between. CDR1 MNHEY and CDR2 SVGAGI come from the germline V gene. The CDR3 is made up of 13 amino acids.

This clone has just a few counts. The chain carries TRBV28 and TRBJ1-5; a weak D match, TRBD1 (6 bases). Trimming left V 7 bases short and J 6 bases short, with 16 bases between. CDR1 and CDR2 (germline): MDHEN, SYDVKM. The length of the CDR3 is 14 residues. DNA for the CDR3: TGTGCCAGCACCCCTGGGGGGGGGCCTCAGCCCCAGCATTTT. It is translated as CASTPGGGPQPQHF. The complete variable domain, with remaining parts taken from reference TRBV28 and TRBJ1-5, reads DVKVTQSSRYLVKRTGEKVFLECVQDMDHENMFWYRQDPGLGLRLIYFSYDVKMKEKGDIPEGYSVSREKKERFSLILESASTNQTSMYLCASTPGGGPQPQHFGDGTRLSIL.

In this sample, this clone turned up a few times. The chain has TRBV28 and TRBJ2-7; 9 bases line up with TRBD1. Trimming removed 4 bases from V and 3 bases from J; junction bases left unmatched: 4. Per germline, CDR1 MDHEN and CDR2 SYDVKM. This CDR3 region has 14 residues. The CDR3 is CASSSGTGNYEQYF. CDR3 bases: TGTGCCAGCAGTTCCGGGACAGGGAACTACGAGCAGTACTTC.

The V gene is TRBV4-2, the J gene TRBJ2-7; D remains ambiguous. The CDR3 is 14 residues long. Per the germline V gene, CDR1 is LGHNA and CDR2 is YNFKEQ. V lost 5 bases to trimming and J lost 4 bases, with 15 bases between them. The CDR3 DNA sequence: TGTGCCAGCAGCGGTGACCCGACTCGATACGAGCAGTACTTC. Translation gives CASSGDPTRYEQYF.

The gene calls are TRBV5-1 and TRBJ2-7; D remains ambiguous. This CDR3 is 11 amino acids long. The germline V gene encodes CDR1 SGHRS and CDR2 YFSETQ. V was cut by 7 bases and J by 5 bases, with 10 bases left in between. In DNA, the CDR3 is TGCGCCAGCGCTCAAGCGAACGAGCAGTACTTC. This gives the protein CASAQANEQYF.

The chain has TRBV5-1 and TRBJ2-1, with TRBD2 matching over 7 bases. The length of the CDR3 is 19 residues. The germline CDR1 and CDR2 sequences are SGHRS and YFSETQ. The V and J ends lost 0 bases and 8 bases, in that order; junction bases with no gene match: 20. The CDR3 spells CASSLVQGRASGLIHEQFF. Here the CDR3 DNA reads TGCGCCAGCAGCTTGGTTCAGGGTCGGGCTAGCGGTTTAATTCATGAGCAGTTCTTC. The entire variable domain, with the rest obtained from reference TRBV5-1 and TRBJ2-1, is as follows: KAGVTQTPRYLIKTRGQQVTLSCSPISGHRSVSWYQQTPGQGLQFLFEYFSETQRNKGNFPGRFSGRQFSNSRSEMNVSTLELGDSALYLCASSLVQGRASGLIHEQFFGPGTRLTVL.

V usage is TRBV29-1 and J usage is TRBJ2-7; 7 nucleotides line up with TRBD1. Trimming took 6 bases from V and 2 from J; bases not matched to a gene: 10. Germline CDR1 reads SQVTM; CDR2 reads ANQGSEA. This CDR3 is built from 14 residues. CDR3: CSVETQGIPYEQYF. As DNA, the CDR3 is TGCAGCGTCGAAACACAGGGGATTCCCTACGAGCAGTACTTC.

The chain couples TRBV9 to TRBJ2-3; TRBD2 matches 12 bases. This CDR3 region has 16 residues. Germline lookup yields CDR1 SGDLS and CDR2 YYNGEE. V lost 2 bases, J lost 4 bases, and 5 bases stayed unmatched. In nucleotides, the CDR3 is TGTGCCAGCAGCGTGACTAGCGGGAGATTGGCAGATACGCAGTATTTT. Protein sequence: CASSVTSGRLADTQYF.

A remark on this clone: In the same sample, other DNA sequences code for this CDR3. This CDR3 reads CSAYRTDTQYF. The DNA for the CDR3 is TGCAGTGCCTACCGCACAGATACGCAGTATTTT. This chain links TRBV20-1 with TRBJ2-3; D is ambiguous. Germline V gene data show CDR1 as DFQATT and CDR2 as SNEGSKA (reference sequence). This CDR3 is 11 amino acids long. V dropped 6 bases and J dropped 1 base, with 5 bases sitting between them.

The V and J genes are TRBV18 and TRBJ2-7; D remains ambiguous. The CDR3 consists of 14 residues. Germline lookup yields CDR1 KGHSH and CDR2 LQKENI. V lost 6 bases and J 4 bases, leaving 16 bases between the germline ends. The CDR3 DNA follows: TGTGCCAGCTCTCTACCGAACCTCCCATACGAGCAGTACTTC. Protein: CASSLPNLPYEQYF. The full variable domain, completed using reference TRBV18 and TRBJ2-7, is NAGVMQNPRHLVRRRGQEARLRCSPMKGHSHVYWYRQLPEEGLKFMVYLQKENIIDESGMPKERFSAEFPKEGPSILRIQQVVRGDSAAYFCASSLPNLPYEQYFGPGTRLTVT.

A few counts support this clone. A read error may account for a junction end that differs from germline. This chain uses TRBV9 with TRBJ2-1; possible D gene TRBD2, 5 bases. The CDR3 is 16 amino acids. The V gene's germline CDR1 is SGDLS and CDR2 YYNGEE. The CDR3 region is CASSVGVLGAYYEQFF. Written as DNA, the CDR3 is TGTGCCAGCAGCGTAGGTGTGTTGGGAGCCTACTATGAGCAGTTCTTC.